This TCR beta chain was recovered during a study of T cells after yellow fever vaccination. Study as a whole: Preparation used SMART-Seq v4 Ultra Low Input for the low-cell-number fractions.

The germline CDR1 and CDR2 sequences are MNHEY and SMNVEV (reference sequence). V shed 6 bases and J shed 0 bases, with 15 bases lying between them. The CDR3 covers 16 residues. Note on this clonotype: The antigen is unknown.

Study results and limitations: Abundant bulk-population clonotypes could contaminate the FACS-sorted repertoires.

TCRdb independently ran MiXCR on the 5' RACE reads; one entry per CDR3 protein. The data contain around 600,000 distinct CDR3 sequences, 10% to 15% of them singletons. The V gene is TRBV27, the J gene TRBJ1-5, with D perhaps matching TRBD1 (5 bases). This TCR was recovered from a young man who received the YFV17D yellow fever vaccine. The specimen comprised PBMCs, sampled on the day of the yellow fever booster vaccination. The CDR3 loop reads CASSLVGGNSNQPQHF. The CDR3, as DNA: TGTGCCAGCAGCCTGGTTGGGGGGAATAGCAATCAGCCCCAGCATTTT.